This entry features one T cell receptor (beta chain) sequence. Participants spanned ages roughly 18 to 90 years and resided in about two dozen US areas. This sample was taken from a study of blood T cell repertoires in COVID-19. Generated by immunoSEQ multiplex PCR, the TCRdb table keeps only in-frame clones and is missing some. The table records around 470,000 clones, about 92% of them present only once. V shed 0 bases and J shed 8 bases, with 5 bases lying between them. From germline, CDR1 is SGHRS and CDR2 YFSETQ. CDR3 length: 12 amino acids. This TCR was sampled from a man between 18 and 35 years old who had recovered from COVID-19. The chain joins TRBV5-1 to TRBJ1-4, with D uncertain. Sequenced sample: PBMCs or T cells enriched from blood (not recorded which). CDR3 region: CASSLGGEKLFF. The CDR3 region has the DNA TGCGCCAGCAGCTTGGGCGGAGAAAAACTGTTTTTT.